Following are 30 T cell receptor beta chains from one sample sequenced in a study of response to subunit inactivated influenza vaccine. TCRdb used MiXCR to reprocess the RT-PCR reads, holding one entry per CDR3 protein. There are 450,000 to 600,000 distinct CDR3 sequences in the sample; 6.5% to 8% occur only once, and over 10% lies in the top ten. Specimen: PBMCs from blood, collected roughly 24 months after vaccination. These receptors originate from a man between 50 and 70 years old who received an inactivated influenza vaccine.

This clonotype was recorded many times. This sequence joins TRBV5-1 and TRBJ2-5, with unresolved D. Between the trimmed V and J ends, which lost 5 bases and 5 bases, there was a span of 13 bases. The germline CDR1 and CDR2 sequences are SGHRS and YFSETQ. CDR3 size: 13 residues. This CDR3 reads CASSRDVRETQYF. DNA for the CDR3: TGCGCCAGCAGTAGAGATGTGCGGGAGACCCAGTACTTC.

The chain employs TRBV7-9 and TRBJ2-2; TRBD1 matches 10 bases. The V gene's germline CDR1 is SEHNR and CDR2 FQNEAQ (reference sequence). The CDR3 loop spans 17 amino acids. J lost 6 bases, V lost 5 bases, and 12 bases had no gene match. CDR3 loop: CASSPYTGQGRSGELFF. The CDR3 bases are TGTGCCAGCAGCCCTTACACGGGACAGGGGAGATCCGGGGAGCTGTTTTTT.

This sequence joins TRBV10-3 and TRBJ1-1, with D uncertain. With 6 bases removed from V and 4 bases from J, the gap between germline ends came to 9 bases. CDR1 ENHRY and CDR2 SYGVKD come from the germline V gene. The length of the CDR3 is 12 residues. DNA of the CDR3: TGTGCCATCAGAGGTCGGGGCACTGAAGCTTTCTTT. Encoded protein: CAIRGRGTEAFF.

The chain recombines TRBV11-2 with TRBJ2-3, with 7 nucleotides matching TRBD2. CDR1 SGHAT and CDR2 FQNNGV come from the germline V gene. Trimming cost V 2 bases and J 1 base; bases outside gene matches: 12. This CDR3 has 18 amino acids. In nucleotides, the CDR3 is TGTGCCAGCAGCTTATATTCTGCGGGAGTGGGTCGCACAGATACGCAGTATTTT. Protein product: CASSLYSAGVGRTDTQYF.

This chain joins TRBV4-3 and TRBJ2-7; 7 bases fit TRBD1. This CDR3 has 15 residues. The V gene's germline CDR1 is LGHNA and CDR2 YSLEER. V was pared by 0 bases and J by 3 bases, with 5 bases of the junction left unmatched. Written as DNA, the CDR3 is TGCGCCAGCAGCCAAGAAGACACAGGGGACTACGAGCAGTACTTC. It translates to CASSQEDTGDYEQYF.

The chain joins TRBV6-2 or TRBV6-3 to TRBJ2-7, with D maybe TRBD1 (5 bases). The CDR3 has 12 residues. Germline CDR1 MNHEY, CDR2 SVGEGT. V lost 5 bases and J 2 bases, leaving 7 bases between the germline ends. The CDR3 is CASSTDTYEQYF. In DNA form, the CDR3 reads TGTGCCAGCAGTACGGACACCTACGAGCAGTACTTC.

This clonotype appeared a few times. The chain uses TRBV15 and TRBJ2-2; D call uncertain. Per the germline V gene, CDR1 is LNHNV and CDR2 is YYDKDF (reference sequence). This CDR3 has 13 amino acids. Trimming pared 0 bases from V and 8 bases from J, leaving 7 bases between. The CDR3 is CATSRDQTGELFF. The CDR3 region has the DNA TGTGCCACCAGCAGAGATCAAACAGGGGAGCTGTTTTTT.

This clonotype was counted between two and nine times. J is TRBJ2-7 and V is TRBV6-5; 8 bases align to TRBD1. The CDR3 has 15 amino acids. V shed 2 bases and J 7 bases; nucleotides not matched to a gene: 10. Germline V gene data show CDR1 as MNHEY and CDR2 as SVGAGI. CDR3 DNA: TGTGCCAGCAGTTACGACCGGACAGGGACCAGTGAGCAGTACTTC. Translation: CASSYDRTGTSEQYF.

A few counts support this clonotype. The V call is TRBV29-1, the J call TRBJ2-7; D is uncertain. The length of the CDR3 is 11 residues. Trimming stripped 5 bases from V and 5 bases from J, with 10 bases between. The germline V gene has CDR1 SQVTM and CDR2 ANQGSEA. CDR3 in DNA: TGCAGCGTTCTCACACAACACGAGCAGTACTTC. This sequence encodes CSVLTQHEQYF.

The sample holds a few counts of this clonotype. The chain uses TRBV6-1 and TRBJ1-2; 7 bases are shared with TRBD1. Trimming at V came to 3 bases and at J to 9 bases, leaving 7 bases not matched to a gene. Germline CDR1 reads MNHNS; CDR2 reads SASEGT. The CDR3 sequence is 13 residues long. The CDR3 bases are TGTGCCAGCAGTGAGGGACAGAAGAGTAGCTACACCTTC. Translated: CASSEGQKSSYTF.

There are many counts of this clonotype. The chain carries TRBV20-1 and TRBJ1-2; possibly TRBD1 for D (5 bases). CDR1 is DFQATT and CDR2 is SNEGSKA in the germline V gene (reference sequence). Trimming pared 5 bases from V and 4 bases from J, leaving 14 bases between. CDR3 length: 13 residues. In DNA, the CDR3 is TGCAGTGCTCGGTCCCGGGACGGCTATGGCTACACCTTC. This gives the protein CSARSRDGYGYTF.

Comment on this clonotype: One base away lies a much larger clone, so this may be a sequencing read error. The rearrangement links TRBV20-1 to TRBJ2-7; 13 nucleotides line up with TRBD2. The CDR3 totals 13 residues. The junction had 3 bases not matched to a gene; V was cut back by 6 bases and J by 4 bases. CDR1 DFQATT and CDR2 SNEGSKA come from the germline V gene (reference sequence). This CDR3 reads CSAQTSGRYEQYF. Written as DNA, the CDR3 is TGCAGTGCGCAGACTAGCGGGAGGTACGAGCAGTACTTC.

The genes are TRBV6-1 and TRBJ1-5; D gene ambiguous. From germline, CDR1 is MNHNS and CDR2 SASEGT. The CDR3 runs to 15 residues. The ends were cut back, 1 base at V and 4 bases at J, with 11 bases in the middle. The CDR3 DNA reads TGTGCCAGCAGTGAAGAGGTGAGGTTTAATCAGCCCCAGCATTTT. Amino acid sequence: CASSEEVRFNQPQHF.

This clonotype was picked up many times. This rearrangement joins TRBV12-3 or TRBV12-4 to TRBJ2-1; 7 bases agree with TRBD2. The CDR3 contains 15 residues. V shed 6 bases and J 9 bases; nucleotides not matched to a gene: 14. The CDR3 here is CASSPSGRASVEQFF. Here the CDR3 DNA reads TGTGCCAGCAGCCCAAGTGGGAGGGCCAGCGTTGAGCAGTTCTTC.

CDR3 DNA: TGTGCCAGCAGCTTAGGAGGGACTTACTACGAGCAGTACTTC. Translated: CASSLGGTYYEQYF. The V and J genes are TRBV11-2 and TRBJ2-7, with D possibly TRBD2 on 6 matching bases. From germline, CDR1 is SGHAT and CDR2 FQNNGV. V lost 1 base and J lost 3, with 10 bases in between. The length of the CDR3 is 14 residues.

The chain uses TRBV29-1 and TRBJ2-1, with 13 bases fitting TRBD2. The CDR3 spans 20 residues. CDR1 SQVTM and CDR2 ANQGSEA come from the germline V gene. After removal of 0 bases from V and 3 bases from J, the junction contained 14 bases not matched to a gene. In nucleotides, the CDR3 is TGCAGCGTTGAAGACTGGCCGTGGACTAGCGGGAGTTTTATCTACAATGAGCAGTTCTTC. This gives the protein CSVEDWPWTSGSFIYNEQFF.

This clonotype was recorded a few times. This chain links TRBV4-3 with TRBJ2-7; 12 positions agree with TRBD2. With 0 bases clipped from V and 4 bases from J, the junction kept 10 bases outside the gene matches. Germline CDR1 LGHNA, CDR2 YSLEER. This CDR3 region has 18 residues. CDR3 coding DNA: TGCGCCAGCAGCCAAGATTGGGCGACTAGCGGGAGTGGGTACGAGCAGTACTTC. Amino acids: CASSQDWATSGSGYEQYF.

The chain couples TRBV30 to TRBJ2-1; 8 nucleotides align to TRBD1. The CDR3 spans 16 residues. Unmatched junction bases numbered 10, after V lost 2 bases and J lost 4 bases. From germline, CDR1 is GTSNPN and CDR2 SVGIG (reference sequence). CDR3 bases: TGTGCCTGGAGTCTAAAACCGGGACAGGCGTACAATGAGCAGTTCTTC. Amino acids: CAWSLKPGQAYNEQFF.

This clonotype was seen a handful of times. The rearrangement uses TRBV28 and TRBJ2-2; 8 bases fit TRBD2. Trimming removed 2 bases from V and 4 bases from J; junction bases left unmatched: 3. CDR3 length: 15 residues. In germline, CDR1 is MDHEN, CDR2 SYDVKM. For the CDR3, the DNA is TGTGCCAGCAGTTTACAAGCGGGAGTCACCGGGGAGCTGTTTTTT. It yields the protein CASSLQAGVTGELFF. Combining the CDR3 with reference TRBV28 and TRBJ2-2 gives the whole variable domain DVKVTQSSRYLVKRTGEKVFLECVQDMDHENMFWYRQDPGLGLRLIYFSYDVKMKEKGDIPEGYSVSREKKERFSLILESASTNQTSMYLCASSLQAGVTGELFFGEGSRLTVL.

This clonotype has a count of ten or more. J is TRBJ2-3 and V is TRBV4-3, with TRBD1 matching over 9 bases. CDR1 and CDR2 (germline): LGHNA, YSLEER. The CDR3 spans 16 residues. J lost 2 bases, V lost 3 bases, and 6 bases had no gene match. As DNA, the CDR3 is TGCGCCAGCAGCCAGGACAGGGGCAGGATCACAGATACGCAGTATTTT. Its translation: CASSQDRGRITDTQYF.

In this sample, this clonotype turned up a few times. The chain links TRBV5-5 to TRBJ1-6; D ambiguous. This CDR3 contains 15 residues. Germline V lookup: CDR1 SGHKS, CDR2 YYEKEE (reference sequence). Trimming took 0 bases from V and 9 from J, leaving 13 bases between them. DNA for the CDR3: TGTGCCAGCAGCTTGGGTCCCTCTAAGGGTTCACCCCTCCACTTT. It codes for CASSLGPSKGSPLHF.

V gene TRBV18 combines with J gene TRBJ1-5, with a weak D call TRBD1 (6 bases). The CDR3 has 13 residues. Germline CDR1 KGHSH, CDR2 LQKENI. V dropped 8 bases and J dropped 6 bases, with 14 bases sitting between them. The CDR3 region is CASRTDRSQPQHF. CDR3 in DNA: TGTGCCAGCCGGACAGACCGTTCTCAGCCCCAGCATTTT. The full variable domain, with the rest looked up from reference TRBV18 and TRBJ1-5, is NAGVMQNPRHLVRRRGQEARLRCSPMKGHSHVYWYRQLPEEGLKFMVYLQKENIIDESGMPKERFSAEFPKEGPSILRIQQVVRGDSAAYFCASRTDRSQPQHFGDGTRLSIL.

With respect to this clonotype: At one boundary the junction diverges from the germline segment, which might be a read error. This sequence joins TRBV11-2 and TRBJ2-1; D is uncertain. Germline CDR1 is SGHAT and CDR2 is FQNNGV. The CDR3 sequence is 16 residues long. The CDR3 DNA follows: TGTGCCAACAGCTTTGTGAGCCTTATCTCCTACAATGAGCAGTTCTTC. This translates into CANSFVSLISYNEQFF. Supplemented by reference TRBV11-2 and TRBJ2-1, the full variable domain reads EAGVAQSPRYKIIEKRQSVAFWCNPISGHATLYWYQQILGQGPKLLIQFQNNGVVDDSQLPKDRFSAERLKGVDSTLKIQPAKLEDSAVYLCANSFVSLISYNEQFFGPGTRLTVL.

This clonotype was counted many times. This chain links TRBV29-1 with TRBJ2-3; possible D gene TRBD2, 6 bases. The CDR3 consists of 16 residues. Trimming removed 1 base from V and 4 bases from J, with 18 bases in between. Looked up from germline, CDR1 is SQVTM and CDR2 is ANQGSEA. CDR3: CSVEGREAYASDTQYF. The CDR3 region has the DNA TGCAGCGTTGAAGGTAGGGAGGCCTACGCGTCAGATACGCAGTATTTT.

This clonotype was picked up many times. V and J are TRBV20-1 and TRBJ2-3; 7 nucleotides match TRBD1. CDR1 and CDR2 (germline): DFQATT, SNEGSKA (reference sequence). The ends lost 6 bases at V and 0 bases at J; junction bases unmatched: 6. The CDR3 runs 14 residues. CDR3 sequence: CSARGQASTDTQYF. CDR3 nucleotide sequence: TGCAGTGCACGCGGACAGGCTAGCACAGATACGCAGTATTTT.

J is TRBJ1-4 and V is TRBV7-9; 7 bases match TRBD1. Germline loops: CDR1 SEHNR, CDR2 FQNEAQ (reference sequence). The CDR3 runs to 15 residues. V was clipped by 5 bases and J by 3 bases; unmatched bases: 6. The chain's CDR3 is CASSPGTGANEKLFF. CDR3 sequence (DNA): TGTGCCAGCAGCCCAGGTACAGGGGCTAATGAAAAACTGTTTTTT.

A few counts support this clonotype. The chain employs TRBV18 and TRBJ2-3; D possibly matches TRBD1 or TRBD2 (5 bases each). V dropped 2 bases and J dropped 3 bases, with 15 bases sitting between them. Germline loops: CDR1 KGHSH, CDR2 LQKENI. The CDR3 totals 16 residues. In DNA form, the CDR3 reads TGTGCCAGCTCACCAACCCGGGGAAGGGGAACAGATACGCAGTATTTT. This codes for CASSPTRGRGTDTQYF. Full variable domain (missing parts from reference TRBV18 and TRBJ2-3): NAGVMQNPRHLVRRRGQEARLRCSPMKGHSHVYWYRQLPEEGLKFMVYLQKENIIDESGMPKERFSAEFPKEGPSILRIQQVVRGDSAAYFCASSPTRGRGTDTQYFGPGTRLTVL.

The table lists this clonotype with a few counts. The chain employs TRBV19 and TRBJ2-4; TRBD2 aligns across 10 bases. V shed 1 base, J shed 3 bases, and the junction held 9 bases outside the gene matches. Per the germline V gene, CDR1 is LNHDA and CDR2 is SQIVND (reference sequence). The CDR3 is made up of 18 amino acids. As DNA, the CDR3 is TGTGCCAGTAGTATAGTAGCGGGAGGCCCCGGAGGCAAAAACATTCAGTACTTC. Protein sequence: CASSIVAGGPGGKNIQYF.

This clonotype was detected only a few times. The chain carries TRBV6-5 and TRBJ2-5, with D unclear. This CDR3 has 17 amino acids. V shed 0 bases and J shed 7 bases, with 21 bases lying between them. The V gene's germline CDR1 is MNHEY and CDR2 SVGAGI. The CDR3 sequence: CASSYSGQDLYGATQYF. The CDR3 DNA reads TGTGCCAGCAGTTACTCAGGGCAGGACCTCTACGGAGCGACCCAGTACTTC.

The chain carries TRBV3-1 and TRBJ2-7; 7 bases are shared with TRBD2. Germline trimming cut 6 bases from V and 2 bases from J; bases unmatched to any gene: 7. Per germline, CDR1 LGHDT and CDR2 YNNKEL (reference sequence). This CDR3 comprises 14 residues. CDR3: CASSHKRETYEQYF. The CDR3 nucleotides read TGTGCCAGCAGTCATAAGCGGGAAACCTACGAGCAGTACTTC.